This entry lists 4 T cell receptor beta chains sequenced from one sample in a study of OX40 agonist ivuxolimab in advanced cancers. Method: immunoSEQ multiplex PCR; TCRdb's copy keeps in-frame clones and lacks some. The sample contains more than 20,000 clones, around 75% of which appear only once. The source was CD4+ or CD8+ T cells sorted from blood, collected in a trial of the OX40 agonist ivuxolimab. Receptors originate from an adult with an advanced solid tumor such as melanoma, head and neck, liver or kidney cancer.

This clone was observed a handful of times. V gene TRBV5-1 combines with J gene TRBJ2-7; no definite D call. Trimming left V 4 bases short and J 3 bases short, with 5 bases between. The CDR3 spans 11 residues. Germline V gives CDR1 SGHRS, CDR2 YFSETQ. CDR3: CASSQYYEQYF. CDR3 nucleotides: TGCGCCAGCAGCCAATACTACGAGCAGTACTTC.

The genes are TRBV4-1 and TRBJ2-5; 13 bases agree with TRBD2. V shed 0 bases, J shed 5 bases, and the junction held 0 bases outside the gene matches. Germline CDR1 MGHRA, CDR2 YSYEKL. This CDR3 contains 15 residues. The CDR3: CASSQETSGRETQYF. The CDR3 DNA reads TGCGCCAGCAGCCAAGAGACTAGCGGGAGGGAGACCCAGTACTTC.

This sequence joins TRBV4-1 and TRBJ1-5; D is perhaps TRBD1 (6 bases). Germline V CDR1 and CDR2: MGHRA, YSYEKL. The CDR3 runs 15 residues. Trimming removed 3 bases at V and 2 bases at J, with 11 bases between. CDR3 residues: CASSQGAQGNQPQHF. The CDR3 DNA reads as TGCGCCAGCAGCCAGGGGGCGCAGGGCAATCAGCCCCAGCATTTT.

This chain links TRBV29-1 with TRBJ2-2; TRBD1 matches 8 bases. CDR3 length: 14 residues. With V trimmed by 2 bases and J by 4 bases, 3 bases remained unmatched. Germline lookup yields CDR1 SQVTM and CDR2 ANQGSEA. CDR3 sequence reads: CSVERTGSTGELFF. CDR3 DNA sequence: TGCAGCGTTGAAAGGACAGGGTCCACCGGGGAGCTGTTTTTT.